This T cell receptor beta chain was recovered during a study of T-cell memory formation after mild COVID-19. Study in general: Largely, the TCR clusters proved donor specific.

V was clipped by 2 bases and J by 9 bases, with 17 bases between them. In germline, CDR1 is SGHAT, CDR2 FQDESV (reference sequence). The CDR3 runs 16 residues. One entry per CDR3 protein results from TCRdb running MiXCR on the 5' RACE reads. This table has 300,000 to 350,000 distinct CDR3 sequences, about an eighth appearing once. Study conclusions and caveats: Contracting clones from day 15 to 85 showed balanced CD4/CD8; later expanders favored CD4+. The CD4+ clones that contracted clustered mainly within CM and EM, and the CD8+ clones concentrated in EMRA. Pre-infection memory carried some responding clones, suggesting that cross-reactive memory joined.

This clonotype has just a few counts. Its antigen is currently unknown. V is TRBV11-1 and J is TRBJ1-6; D perhaps matches TRBD1 (5 bases). Sequencing was carried out using PBMCs or a T cell subset sorted from them (not recorded which). This TCR was recovered from a man in his late teens or twenties who had mild COVID-19 (a few samples of this study predate the infection). Cell type and time point are not known. The CDR3 DNA reads as TGTGCCAGCAGCTTACGGGGCGGCCGTTATGGTTCACCCCTCCACTTT. Protein: CASSLRGGRYGSPLHF. The variable domain in full, with the rest retrieved from reference TRBV11-1 and TRBJ1-6, is EAEVAQSPRYKITEKSQAVAFWCDPISGHATLYWYRQILGQGPELLVQFQDESVVDDSQLPKDRFSAERLKGVDSTLKIQPAELGDSAMYLCASSLRGGRYGSPLHFGNGTRLTVT.